The clone carrying this T cell receptor (beta chain) was seen ten or more times. The antigen is undetermined. CDR1 SEHNR and CDR2 FQNEAQ come from the germline V gene (reference sequence). V was pared by 4 bases and J by 1 base, with 2 bases of the junction left unmatched. CDR3 length: 15 residues. Amplification yielded TCR beta CDR3 regions, with RNA transcripts as the source. The study used the HTBI primer set for a first-round RT-PCR of the TCR CDR3. TCRdb used MiXCR to reprocess the multiplex PCR reads, holding one entry per CDR3 protein. The sample consists of some 550,000 distinct CDR3 sequences, under 25% of them appearing once. These data originate in a study of T cells in Graves' hyperthyroidism and ophthalmopathy. Study-wide results and limits: The model made its ophthalmopathy prediction, and onset followed a median around six months later.

The diagnoses drew upon clinical symptoms, serum thyroxine and TRAb, thyroid ultrasound and orbital computed tomography. The sample was blood. V usage is TRBV7-9 and J usage is TRBJ2-7, with 12 bases fitting TRBD2. The sequence was collected from a young man with Graves' hyperthyroidism. In DNA form, the CDR3 reads TGTGCCAGCAGCTCGGGACTAGCGGGTTCCTACGAGCAGTACTTC. The encoded protein is CASSSGLAGSYEQYF.